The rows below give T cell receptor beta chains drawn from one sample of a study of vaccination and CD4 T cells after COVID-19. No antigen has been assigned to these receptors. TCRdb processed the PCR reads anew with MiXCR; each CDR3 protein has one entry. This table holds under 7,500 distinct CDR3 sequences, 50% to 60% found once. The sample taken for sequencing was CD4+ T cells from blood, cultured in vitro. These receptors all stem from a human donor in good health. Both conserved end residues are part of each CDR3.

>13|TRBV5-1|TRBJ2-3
CASSERTADTQYF
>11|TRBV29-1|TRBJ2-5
CSGAEGETQYF
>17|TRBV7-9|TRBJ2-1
CASSQGGLAGVGNEQFF
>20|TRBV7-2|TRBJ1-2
CASSLGRPGLNFRLKIVYTF
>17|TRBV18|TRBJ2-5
CASSPPGVTGLEETQYF
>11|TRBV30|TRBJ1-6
CAWSYESPLHF
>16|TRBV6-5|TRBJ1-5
CASSYSIGDGNQPQHF
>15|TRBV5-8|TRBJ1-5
CASSLEGQGYQPQHF
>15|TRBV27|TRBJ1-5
CASSLQGVVNQPQHF
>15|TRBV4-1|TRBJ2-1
CASSQESGRANEQFF
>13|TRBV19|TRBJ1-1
CASSIPVGGRAFF
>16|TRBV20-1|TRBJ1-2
CSARRVRGDANYGYTF
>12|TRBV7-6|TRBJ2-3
CASSPQTDTQYF
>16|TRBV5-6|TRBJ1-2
CASSLGVGASGYGYTF
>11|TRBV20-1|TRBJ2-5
CSMRDGETQYF
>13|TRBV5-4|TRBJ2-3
CASSSRGVDTQYF
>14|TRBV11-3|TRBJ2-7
CASSKRQGTGEQYF
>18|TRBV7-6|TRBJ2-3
CASSFRSMTPTSTDTQYF
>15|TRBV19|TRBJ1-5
CASSIGGTVNQPQHF
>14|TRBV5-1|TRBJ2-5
CASSSRGSFSSQYF
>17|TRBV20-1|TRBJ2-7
CSARGTPGQGLNYEQYF
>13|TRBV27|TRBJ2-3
CASSLVGQYTQYF
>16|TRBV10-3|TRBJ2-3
CAISETVMGSTDTQYF
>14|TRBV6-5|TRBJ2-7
CASSYSNLQGEQYF
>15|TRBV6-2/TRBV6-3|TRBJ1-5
CASISPGQSNQPQHF
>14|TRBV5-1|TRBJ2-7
CASSPGAGAYEQYF
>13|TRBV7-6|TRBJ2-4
CASSLSQGDIQYF
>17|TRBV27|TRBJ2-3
CASSSPFGLVDTDTQYF
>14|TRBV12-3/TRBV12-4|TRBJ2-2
CASSRTGVTGELFF
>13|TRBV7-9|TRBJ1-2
CASSLFGGLGYTF
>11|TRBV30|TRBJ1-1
CAWSARAEAFF
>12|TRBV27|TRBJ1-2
CASSSRVGGYTF
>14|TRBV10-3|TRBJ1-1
CAISDPVVRTEAFF